A single sample is the source of the 28 T cell receptor beta chains below, sequenced in a study of blood T cells in healthy people across ages. With a J-beta primer mix and a sample-barcoded 5' primer, a second PCR ran roughly 7 to 11 cycles. TCRdb re-derived calls from the 5' RACE reads in MiXCR, one entry per CDR3 protein. This table holds about 930,000 distinct CDR3 sequences, about 27% found once. The same data also contributed to another study, on T cells of mothers and their children.

The specimen was blood. These receptor sequences come from a woman in her forties in good health.

This clonotype has more than one count but fewer than ten. The rearrangement uses TRBV5-1 and TRBJ2-5; TRBD1 agrees at 7 bases. The V and J ends lost 3 bases and 5 bases, in that order; junction bases with no gene match: 10. CDR1 and CDR2 (germline): SGHRS, YFSETQ. The CDR3 is 15 amino acids. For the CDR3, the DNA is TGCGCCAGCAGCTCGAGGGACAGCGATTGGGAGACCCAGTACTTC. This sequence encodes CASSSRDSDWETQYF.

Worth noting for this clonotype: Since a much larger clone is just one base distant, this may be a read error. A read error is likely, as this CDR3 ends without the conserved phenylalanine or tryptophan. The chain uses TRBV5-1 and TRBJ2-1; 15 bases are shared with TRBD2. J lost 2 bases, V lost 6 bases, and 9 bases had no gene match. The CDR3 is 18 amino acids. The V gene's germline CDR1 is SGHRS and CDR2 YFSETQ. CDR3: CASKAGLAGGATYNEQFY. CDR3 DNA sequence: TGCGCCAGCAAGGCGGGACTAGCGGGGGGCGCAACCTACAATGAGCAGTTCTAC.

The J gene is TRBJ1-2, the V gene TRBV4-2; a possible D gene is TRBD1 (6 bases). Trimming stripped 1 base from V and 4 bases from J, with 10 bases between. CDR1 and CDR2 from the germline V gene are LGHNA and YNFKEQ. CDR3 length: 14 amino acids. CDR3 DNA: TGTGCCAGCAGCCAAGCGGGGGCAGCCTATGGCTACACCTTC. Translated: CASSQAGAAYGYTF.

The count of this clonotype is one. This chain joins TRBV6-5 and TRBJ1-2; 8 nucleotides line up with TRBD1. Germline V gene sequence: CDR1 MNHEY, CDR2 SVGAGI. Germline trimming cut 2 bases from V and 4 bases from J; bases unmatched to any gene: 6. The CDR3 contains 15 residues. This CDR3 reads CASSYQTGAVYGYTF. CDR3 in DNA: TGTGCCAGCAGTTACCAGACAGGGGCGGTCTATGGCTACACCTTC.

This clonotype was seen a few times. The chain recombines TRBV24-1 with TRBJ1-2, with TRBD1 matching over 7 bases. Per germline, CDR1 KGHDR and CDR2 SFDVKD. This CDR3 spans 14 amino acids. V dropped 6 bases and J dropped 4; count of bases not matched to a gene: 7. The DNA of the CDR3 is TGTGCCACCAGTCCGGGACAGAGAAGCTATGGCTACACCTTC. Translating gives CATSPGQRSYGYTF.

In regard to this clonotype: A much larger clone is a single base away; this may be a read error. This sequence joins TRBV7-2 and TRBJ2-1; D is possibly TRBD2 (7 bases). The CDR3 runs to 17 residues. V gave up 1 base and J gave up 7 bases, with 20 bases separating them. CDR1 and CDR2 (germline): SGHTA, FQGNSA. The CDR3 DNA sequence: TGTGCCAGCAGCTTAGGGTATGCGGGGGCCATGGGGAATGAGCAGTTCTTC. Its protein product is CASSLGYAGAMGNEQFF.

About this clonotype itself: A much larger clone differs by one base, so this may be a read error. This chain connects TRBV4-3 to TRBJ2-4, with D possibly called TRBD1 or TRBD2 (5 bases each). TRBJ2-7 explains the end of the DNA better; the J call may be wrong. The CDR3 contains 14 residues. Germline V gene lookup returns CDR1 LGHNA and CDR2 YSLEER. The CDR3 nucleotides are TGCGCCAGCGGCCCCCGGGACGGAGCCTACGAGCAGTACTTC. This sequence encodes CASGPRDGAYEQYF.

The J gene is TRBJ2-7, the V gene TRBV10-3, with TRBD2 matching 11 bases. V lost 2 bases to trimming and J lost 1 base; unmatched junction nucleotides: 4. In germline, CDR1 is ENHRY, CDR2 SYGVKD. The CDR3 runs 16 residues. Here the CDR3 reads CAISERGTSGSYEQYF. DNA for the CDR3: TGTGCCATCAGTGAGAGAGGGACTAGCGGTTCCTACGAGCAGTACTTC.

This clonotype was counted between two and nine times. V usage is TRBV29-1 and J usage is TRBJ1-2, with D uncertain. CDR3 length equals 14 residues. V dropped 1 base and J dropped 4 bases, with 13 bases sitting between them. Germline V CDR1 and CDR2: SQVTM, ANQGSEA. CDR3 sequence reads: CSVEAKRVGYGYTF. The DNA of the CDR3 is TGCAGCGTTGAAGCGAAGCGAGTTGGCTATGGCTACACCTTC.

The CDR3 DNA follows: TGCGCCAGCAGCTTGTCAACAGGCCCTAGCTCCTACAATGAGCAGTTCTTC. Amino acids: CASSLSTGPSSYNEQFF. This chain uses TRBV5-1 with TRBJ2-1; a possible D gene is TRBD1 (5 bases). The germline CDR1 and CDR2 sequences are SGHRS and YFSETQ. The CDR3 runs to 17 residues. Trimming removed 1 base from V and 0 bases from J, with 14 bases in between. The variable domain in full, with the rest retrieved from reference TRBV5-1 and TRBJ2-1, is KAGVTQTPRYLIKTRGQQVTLSCSPISGHRSVSWYQQTPGQGLQFLFEYFSETQRNKGNFPGRFSGRQFSNSRSEMNVSTLELGDSALYLCASSLSTGPSSYNEQFFGPGTRLTVL.

This sequence joins TRBV28 and TRBJ2-1, with 9 nucleotides matching TRBD2. Looked up from germline, CDR1 is MDHEN and CDR2 is SYDVKM. This CDR3 is built from 16 residues. V trimming: 3 bases; J trimming: 3 bases; junction bases outside the gene matches: 6. The CDR3, as DNA: TGTGCCAGCAGTTTCTCCAGCGGGGGGTTCTACAATGAGCAGTTCTTC. Residues: CASSFSSGGFYNEQFF.

V gene TRBV28 combines with J gene TRBJ2-7; 9 bases fit TRBD1. CDR3 length: 21 residues. Germline lookup yields CDR1 MDHEN and CDR2 SYDVKM. V dropped 1 base and J dropped 0; count of bases not matched to a gene: 19. CDR3 in DNA: TGTGCCAGCAGTTTATATCGCCAATGGCCCGGGACAGGGAACGACTCCTACGAGCAGTACTTC. Protein product: CASSLYRQWPGTGNDSYEQYF.

This clonotype was counted between two and nine times. The rearrangement links TRBV28 to TRBJ2-3, with D perhaps matching TRBD1 or TRBD2 (5 bases each). Trimming left V 4 bases short and J 4 bases short, with 12 bases between. The CDR3 is made up of 14 amino acids. Per the germline V gene, CDR1 is MDHEN and CDR2 is SYDVKM. CDR3 coding DNA: TGTGCCAGCAGTTCGCCACTAGGGGCAGATACGCAGTATTTT. Amino acids: CASSSPLGADTQYF.

About this clonotype: The germline gene is not matched at one end of the junction; a read error may be the cause. The chain employs TRBV5-6 and TRBJ2-3; D is possibly TRBD1 or TRBD2 (6 bases each). The germline CDR1 and CDR2 sequences are SGHDT and YYEEEE. The CDR3 extends over 15 amino acids. The CDR3 is CASSLVGGGTDMQYF. The CDR3 DNA is TGTGCCAGCAGCTTGGTGGGGGGCGGAACAGATATGCAGTATTTT.

There are a few counts of this clonotype. This sequence joins TRBV14 and TRBJ2-1, with 7 bases lining up with TRBD2. The CDR3 extends over 15 amino acids. Germline V gives CDR1 SGHDN, CDR2 FVKESK. J lost 0 bases, V lost 2 bases, and 1 base had no gene match. This CDR3 is CASSQWGGSYNEQFF. The CDR3 region has the DNA TGTGCCAGCAGCCAATGGGGGGGCTCCTACAATGAGCAGTTCTTC.

There are a few counts of this clonotype. Sequence at one end of the junction differs from germline and may be a read error. For the CDR3, the DNA is TGCAGCGTTGGGAACCAGATACTAACTAGCACAGATGCGCAGTATTTT. Amino acids: CSVGNQILTSTDAQYF. The V call is TRBV29-1, the J call TRBJ2-3, with D maybe TRBD2 (6 bases). This CDR3 is built from 16 residues. From germline, CDR1 is SQVTM and CDR2 ANQGSEA.

Points on this clonotype: Because it lacks the conserved phenylalanine or tryptophan at the end, this CDR3 is likely a read error. In DNA, the CDR3 is TGTGCCAGCAGTTACAGGGGACCGAACACTGAAGCTTTCTTG. Protein product: CASSYRGPNTEAFL. The V gene is TRBV27, the J gene TRBJ1-1; TRBD1 agrees at 7 bases. Germline lookup yields CDR1 MNHEY and CDR2 SMNVEV (reference sequence). The CDR3 sequence is 14 residues long. With 4 bases clipped from V and 1 base from J, the junction kept 3 bases outside the gene matches.

V gene TRBV18 combines with J gene TRBJ1-2; D might be TRBD1 (5 bases). CDR1 KGHSH and CDR2 LQKENI come from the germline V gene. The germline V and J ends were trimmed by 3 bases and 1 base, with 15 bases remaining between them. CDR3 size: 16 residues. DNA for the CDR3: TGTGCCAGCTCACCGTCTCCCAGGGCAAATAACTATGGCTACACCTTC. This codes for CASSPSPRANNYGYTF.

This clonotype was picked up many times. The chain links TRBV4-1 to TRBJ1-6; 7 bases are a match to TRBD1. This CDR3 spans 15 amino acids. With V trimmed by 3 bases and J by 6 bases, 5 bases remained unmatched. Per the germline V gene, CDR1 is MGHRA and CDR2 is YSYEKL. In DNA form, the CDR3 reads TGCGCCAGCAGCCAGGAAGGGACAGTTAATTCACCCCTCCACTTT. This codes for CASSQEGTVNSPLHF.

This clonotype showed up just a few times. This chain uses TRBV7-9 with TRBJ2-1, with 7 positions matching TRBD2. The V gene's germline CDR1 is SEHNR and CDR2 FQNEAQ (reference sequence). The J segment lost 0 bases and the V segment lost 8 bases, leaving 16 bases of the junction unmatched. CDR3 length equals 18 residues. The DNA for the CDR3 is TGTGCCAGCGCACCTTTATGGGGGGGGGATAACTCCTACAATGAGCAGTTCTTC. Translated, it gives CASAPLWGGDNSYNEQFF.

Note on this clonotype: This may be a read error, as it is one base from a much larger clone. V gene TRBV24-1 combines with J gene TRBJ1-2; unclear D gene. The CDR3 totals 12 residues. CDR1 and CDR2 from the germline V gene are KGHDR and SFDVKD. Trimming pared 0 bases from V and 10 bases from J, leaving 8 bases between. In DNA form, the CDR3 reads TGTGCCACCAGTGATTTGGGCGATGACTACACCTTC. This codes for CATSDLGDDYTF.

This clonotype was seen at least ten times. The chain uses TRBV6-5 and TRBJ1-1, with no clear D. CDR1 and CDR2 from the germline V gene are MNHEY and SVGAGI. The CDR3 has 15 amino acids. Trimming removed 6 bases from V and 0 bases from J, with 14 bases in between. CDR3 DNA: TGTGCCAGCAGGCGAAGGGCCATCATGAACACTGAAGCTTTCTTT. Translation: CASRRRAIMNTEAFF.

V is TRBV7-2 and J is TRBJ2-5; the match to TRBD2 covers 10 bases. From germline, CDR1 is SGHTA and CDR2 FQGNSA. This CDR3 is built from 17 residues. V lost 3 bases, J lost 7 bases, and 14 bases stayed unmatched. As DNA, the CDR3 is TGTGCCAGCAGCTTGAGCCCCGGGCTAGCGGGAGTCGGGACCCAGTACTTC. This encodes CASSLSPGLAGVGTQYF.

This clonotype was counted a few times. The gene calls are TRBV4-1 and TRBJ1-2; D unclear. V shed 2 bases and J shed 11 bases, with 6 bases lying between them. Germline values: CDR1 MGHRA, CDR2 YSYEKL. The CDR3 is made up of 10 amino acids. The CDR3 here is CASSQKDYTF. The CDR3 bases are TGCGCCAGCAGCCAAAAGGATTACACCTTC.

This clonotype has at least ten counts. The chain has TRBV30 and TRBJ1-2; no clear D. V shed 2 bases and J shed 4 bases, with 8 bases lying between them. The CDR3 contains 12 residues. Germline values: CDR1 GTSNPN, CDR2 SVGIG (reference sequence). The chain's CDR3 is CAWSNRPYGYTF. The DNA of the CDR3 is TGTGCCTGGAGTAATCGTCCCTATGGCTACACCTTC.

The CDR3 loop reads CASSEITGPVLETQYF. The CDR3 nucleotides read TGTGCCAGCAGCGAGATAACAGGGCCGGTTTTGGAGACCCAGTACTTC. The rearrangement joins TRBV7-2 to TRBJ2-5, with D possibly being TRBD1 (6 bases). Germline loops: CDR1 SGHTA, CDR2 FQGNSA. CDR3 size: 16 residues. V was cut by 5 bases and J by 5 bases, with 21 bases left in between.

The gene calls are TRBV25-1 and TRBJ2-3; possibly TRBD2 for D (5 bases). CDR1 and CDR2 (germline): MGHDK, SYGVNS. Trimming removed 8 bases at V and 4 bases at J, with 13 bases between. The CDR3 runs to 13 residues. The CDR3 sequence is CASLRAGADTQYF. The CDR3 DNA reads TGTGCCAGCCTGAGGGCCGGAGCAGATACGCAGTATTTT.

This clonotype was seen many times. The chain links TRBV6-1 to TRBJ1-2; no definite D call. The V end lost 0 bases, the J end lost 5 bases, and 7 bases lay between the germline ends. The CDR3 is 13 residues long. Germline assignment: CDR1 MNHNS and CDR2 SASEGT. The CDR3 nucleotides read TGTGCCAGCAGTGAAGCCGCTTTATATGGCTACACCTTC. Amino acids: CASSEAALYGYTF.